This T cell receptor (beta chain) was profiled in a study of OX40 agonist ivuxolimab in advanced cancers. Broader study findings: In a subset of nonresponders, normalized T-cell clonal expansion was also low.

The germline CDR1 and CDR2 sequences are KGHSH and LQKENI. The length of the CDR3 is 13 residues. V lost 0 bases and J 5 bases, leaving 6 bases between the germline ends. Turning to this clone: What it recognizes is unknown.

Assay: immunoSEQ multiplex PCR; the TCRdb copy retains only in-frame clones and omits some. The sample has under 90,000 clones, 90% to 95% seen once. This receptor was taken from an adult with an advanced solid tumor such as melanoma, head and neck, liver or kidney cancer. The sequencing used CD4+ or CD8+ T cells sorted from blood, collected in a trial of the OX40 agonist ivuxolimab. The chain is built from TRBV18 and TRBJ2-3; D gene ambiguous. This chain's CDR3 is CASSPPLEDTQYF. The DNA for the CDR3 is TGTGCCAGCTCACCACCTTTGGAAGATACGCAGTATTTT.